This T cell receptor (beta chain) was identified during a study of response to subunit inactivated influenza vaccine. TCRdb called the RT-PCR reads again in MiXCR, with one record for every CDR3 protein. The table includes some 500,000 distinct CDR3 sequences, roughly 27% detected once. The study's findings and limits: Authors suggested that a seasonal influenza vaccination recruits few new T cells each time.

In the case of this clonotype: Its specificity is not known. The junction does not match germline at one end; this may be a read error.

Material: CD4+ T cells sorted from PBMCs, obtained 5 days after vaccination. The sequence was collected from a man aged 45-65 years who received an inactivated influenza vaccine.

The CDR3 loop reads CVSSDRYYEQYF. Written as DNA, the CDR3 is TGTGTCAGCTCTGACAGATACTACGAGCAGTACTTC. The rearrangement uses TRBV6-2 or TRBV6-3 and TRBJ2-7; D may be TRBD1 (5 bases). CDR1 is MNHEY and CDR2 is SVGEGT in the germline V gene. There are 12 residues in the CDR3.